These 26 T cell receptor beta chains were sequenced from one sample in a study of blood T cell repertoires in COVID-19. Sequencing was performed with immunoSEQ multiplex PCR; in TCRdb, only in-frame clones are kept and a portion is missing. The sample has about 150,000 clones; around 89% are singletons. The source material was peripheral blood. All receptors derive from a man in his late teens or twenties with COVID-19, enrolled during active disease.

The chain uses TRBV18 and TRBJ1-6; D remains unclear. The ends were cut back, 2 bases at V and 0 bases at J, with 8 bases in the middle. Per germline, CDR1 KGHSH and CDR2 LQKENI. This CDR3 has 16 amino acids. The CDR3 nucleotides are TGTGCCAGCTCACCAAACCCGAGCTCCTATAATTCACCCCTCCACTTT. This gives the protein CASSPNPSSYNSPLHF.

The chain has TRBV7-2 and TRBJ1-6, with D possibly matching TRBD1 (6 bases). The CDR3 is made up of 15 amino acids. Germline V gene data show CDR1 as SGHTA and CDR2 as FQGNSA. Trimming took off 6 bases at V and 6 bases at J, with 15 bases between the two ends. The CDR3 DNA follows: TGTGCCAGCAGTCTAGGGGGGGGGTTTAATTCACCCCTCCACTTT. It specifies CASSLGGGFNSPLHF.

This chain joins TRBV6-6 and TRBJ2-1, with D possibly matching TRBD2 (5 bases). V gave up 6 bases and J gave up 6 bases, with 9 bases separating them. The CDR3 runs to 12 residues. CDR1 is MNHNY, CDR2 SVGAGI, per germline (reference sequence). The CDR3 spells CASRPLVNEQFF. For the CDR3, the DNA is TGTGCCAGCAGACCACTAGTCAATGAGCAGTTCTTC.

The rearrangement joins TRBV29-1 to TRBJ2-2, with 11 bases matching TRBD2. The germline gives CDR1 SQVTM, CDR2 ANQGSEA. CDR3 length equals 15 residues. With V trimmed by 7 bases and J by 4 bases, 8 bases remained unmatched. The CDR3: CSALAGGVGTGELFF. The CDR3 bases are TGCAGCGCCCTAGCGGGAGGTGTGGGCACCGGGGAGCTGTTTTTT.

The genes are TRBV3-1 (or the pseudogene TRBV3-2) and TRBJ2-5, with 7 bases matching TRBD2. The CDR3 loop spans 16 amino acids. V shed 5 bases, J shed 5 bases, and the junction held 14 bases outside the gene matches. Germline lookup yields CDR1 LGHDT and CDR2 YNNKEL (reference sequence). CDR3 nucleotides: TGTGCCAGCAGCGGGGGAGTGGGAGGGCCCGGGGAGACCCAGTACTTC. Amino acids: CASSGGVGGPGETQYF.

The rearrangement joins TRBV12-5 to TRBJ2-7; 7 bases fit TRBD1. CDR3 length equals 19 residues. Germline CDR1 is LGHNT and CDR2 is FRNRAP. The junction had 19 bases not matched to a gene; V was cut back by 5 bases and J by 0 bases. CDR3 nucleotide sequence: TGTGCTAGTGGTCCCTCCGGGACAGCGTCATGTCTATTCTCCTACGAGCAGTACTTC. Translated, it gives CASGPSGTASCLFSYEQYF.

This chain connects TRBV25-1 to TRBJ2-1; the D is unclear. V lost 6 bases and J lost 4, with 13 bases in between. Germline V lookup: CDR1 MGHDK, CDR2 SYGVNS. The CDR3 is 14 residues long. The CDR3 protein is CASSPPVMYNEQFF. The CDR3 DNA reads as TGTGCCAGCAGCCCCCCAGTGATGTACAATGAGCAGTTCTTC.

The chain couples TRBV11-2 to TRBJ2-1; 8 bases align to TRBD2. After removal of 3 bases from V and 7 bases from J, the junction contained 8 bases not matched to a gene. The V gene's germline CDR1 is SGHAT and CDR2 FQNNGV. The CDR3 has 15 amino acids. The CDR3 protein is CASSFRRGDQNEQFF. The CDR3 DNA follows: TGTGCCAGCAGCTTTCGGCGGGGGGACCAAAATGAGCAGTTCTTC.

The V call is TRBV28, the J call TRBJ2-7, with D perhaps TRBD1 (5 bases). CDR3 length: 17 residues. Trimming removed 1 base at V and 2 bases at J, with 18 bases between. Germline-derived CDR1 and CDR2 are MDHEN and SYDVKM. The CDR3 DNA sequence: TGTGCCAGCAGTTTATACGGGCCCCCGAGACAGCCCTACGAGCAGTACTTC. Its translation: CASSLYGPPRQPYEQYF.

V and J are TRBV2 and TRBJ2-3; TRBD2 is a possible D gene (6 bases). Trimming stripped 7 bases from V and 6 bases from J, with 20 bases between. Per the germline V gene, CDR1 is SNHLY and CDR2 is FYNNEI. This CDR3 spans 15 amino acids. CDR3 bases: TGTGCCAGCAATCTGCACAGCGGGCCAAAGGATACGCAGTATTTT. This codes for CASNLHSGPKDTQYF.

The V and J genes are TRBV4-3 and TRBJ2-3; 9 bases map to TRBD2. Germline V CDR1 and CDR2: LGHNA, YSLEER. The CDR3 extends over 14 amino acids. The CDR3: CASASSGGTDTQYF. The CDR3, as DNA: TGCGCTTCCGCGTCTAGCGGGGGCACAGATACGCAGTATTTT.

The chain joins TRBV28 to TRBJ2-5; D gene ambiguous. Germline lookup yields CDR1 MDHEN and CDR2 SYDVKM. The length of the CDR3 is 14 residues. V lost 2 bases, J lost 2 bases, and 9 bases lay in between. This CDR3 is CASSLHRLQETQYF. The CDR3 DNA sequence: TGTGCCAGCAGTTTACACAGATTACAAGAGACCCAGTACTTC.

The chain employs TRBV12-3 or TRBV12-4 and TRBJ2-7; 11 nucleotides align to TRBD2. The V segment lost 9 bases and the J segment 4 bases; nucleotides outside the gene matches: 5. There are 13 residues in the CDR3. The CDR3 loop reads CASRLAGSYEQYF. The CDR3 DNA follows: TGTGCCAGTCGACTAGCGGGATCGTACGAGCAGTACTTC.

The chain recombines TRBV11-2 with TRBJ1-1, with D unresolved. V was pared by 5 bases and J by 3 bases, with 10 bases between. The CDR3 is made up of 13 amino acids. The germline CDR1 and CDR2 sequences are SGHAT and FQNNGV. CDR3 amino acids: CASSRIGDTEAFF. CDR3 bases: TGTGCCAGCAGCCGAATCGGGGACACTGAAGCTTTCTTT.

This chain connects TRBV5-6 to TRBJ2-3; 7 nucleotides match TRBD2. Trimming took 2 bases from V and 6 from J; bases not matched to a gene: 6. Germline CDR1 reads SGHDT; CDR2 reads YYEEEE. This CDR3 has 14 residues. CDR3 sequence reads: CASSFGVSGDTQYF. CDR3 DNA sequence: TGTGCCAGCAGCTTCGGGGTTAGCGGGGATACGCAGTATTTT.

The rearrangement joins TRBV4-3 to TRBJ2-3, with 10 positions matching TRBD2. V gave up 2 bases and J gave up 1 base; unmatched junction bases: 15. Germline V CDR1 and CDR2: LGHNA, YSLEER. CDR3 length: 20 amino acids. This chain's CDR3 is CASSQSWTTGTSDRTDTQYF. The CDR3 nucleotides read TGCGCCAGCAGCCAATCTTGGACAACCGGGACTAGCGACCGCACAGATACGCAGTATTTT.

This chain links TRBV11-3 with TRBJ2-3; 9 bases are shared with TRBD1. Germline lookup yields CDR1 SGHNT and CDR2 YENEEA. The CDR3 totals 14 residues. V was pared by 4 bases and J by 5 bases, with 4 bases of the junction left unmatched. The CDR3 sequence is CASSSTGGGDTQYF. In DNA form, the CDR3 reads TGTGCCAGCAGCTCCACAGGGGGCGGAGATACGCAGTATTTT. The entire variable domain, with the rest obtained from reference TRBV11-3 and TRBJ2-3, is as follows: EAGVVQSPRYKIIEKKQPVAFWCNPISGHNTLYWYLQNLGQGPELLIRYENEEAVDDSQLPKDRFSAERLKGVDSTLKIQPAELGDSAVYLCASSSTGGGDTQYFGPGTRLTVL.

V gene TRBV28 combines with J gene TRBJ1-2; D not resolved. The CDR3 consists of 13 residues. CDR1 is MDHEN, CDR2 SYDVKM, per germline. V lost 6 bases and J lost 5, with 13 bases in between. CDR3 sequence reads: CASRPQTEYGYTF. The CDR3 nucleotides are TGTGCCAGCAGGCCCCAGACTGAGTATGGCTACACCTTC.

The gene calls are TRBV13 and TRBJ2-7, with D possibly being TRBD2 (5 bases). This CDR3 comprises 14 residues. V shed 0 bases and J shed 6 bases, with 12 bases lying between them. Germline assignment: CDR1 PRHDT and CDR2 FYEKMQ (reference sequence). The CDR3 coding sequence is TGTGCCAGCAGCTTAGGACGGGGAACCCCCGAGCAGTACTTC. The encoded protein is CASSLGRGTPEQYF.

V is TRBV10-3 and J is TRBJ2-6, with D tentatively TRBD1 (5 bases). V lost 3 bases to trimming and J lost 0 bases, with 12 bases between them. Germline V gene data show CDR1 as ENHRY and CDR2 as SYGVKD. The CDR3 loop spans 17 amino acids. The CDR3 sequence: CAISEIGAYSGANVLTF. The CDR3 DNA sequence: TGTGCCATCAGTGAAATAGGGGCCTACTCTGGGGCCAACGTCCTGACTTTC.

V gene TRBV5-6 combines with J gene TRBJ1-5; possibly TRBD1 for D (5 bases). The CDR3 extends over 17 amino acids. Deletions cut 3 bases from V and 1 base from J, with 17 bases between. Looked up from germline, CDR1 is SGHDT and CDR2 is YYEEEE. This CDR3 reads CASSSEGRQGSNQPQHF. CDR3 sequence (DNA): TGTGCCAGCAGCTCGGAGGGACGGCAGGGAAGCAATCAGCCCCAGCATTTT.

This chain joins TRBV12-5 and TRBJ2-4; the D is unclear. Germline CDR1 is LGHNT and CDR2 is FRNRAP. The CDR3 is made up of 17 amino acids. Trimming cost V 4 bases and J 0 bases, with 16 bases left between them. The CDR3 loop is CASGSYTTDLAKNIQYF. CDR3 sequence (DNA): TGTGCTAGTGGTTCGTACACCACAGATCTAGCCAAAAACATTCAGTACTTC.

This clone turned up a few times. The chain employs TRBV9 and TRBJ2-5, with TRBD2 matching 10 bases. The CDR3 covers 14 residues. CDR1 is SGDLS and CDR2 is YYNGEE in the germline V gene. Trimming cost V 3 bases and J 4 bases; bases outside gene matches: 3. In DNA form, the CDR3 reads TGTGCCAGCAGCGACGGGACTAGCGCAGAGACCCAGTACTTC. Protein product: CASSDGTSAETQYF.

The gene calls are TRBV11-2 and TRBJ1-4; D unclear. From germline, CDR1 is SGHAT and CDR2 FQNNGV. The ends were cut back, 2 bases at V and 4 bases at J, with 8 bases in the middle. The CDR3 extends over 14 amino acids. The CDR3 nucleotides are TGTGCCAGCAGCTTAAGACAAGATAATGAAAAACTGTTTTTT. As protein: CASSLRQDNEKLFF.

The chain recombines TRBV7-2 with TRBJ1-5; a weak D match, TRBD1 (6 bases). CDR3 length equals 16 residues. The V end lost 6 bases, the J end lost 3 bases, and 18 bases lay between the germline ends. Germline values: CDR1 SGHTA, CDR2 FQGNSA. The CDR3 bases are TGTGCCAGCAGTTCCTCCGGGACAAGACTCAATCAGCCCCAGCATTTT. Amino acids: CASSSSGTRLNQPQHF.

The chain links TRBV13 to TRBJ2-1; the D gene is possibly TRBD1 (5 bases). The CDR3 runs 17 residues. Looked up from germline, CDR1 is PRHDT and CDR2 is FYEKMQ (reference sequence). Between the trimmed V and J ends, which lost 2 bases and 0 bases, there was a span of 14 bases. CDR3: CASSLSLGDSSYNEQFF. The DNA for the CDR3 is TGTGCCAGCAGCTTATCGCTAGGGGATAGCTCCTACAATGAGCAGTTCTTC.